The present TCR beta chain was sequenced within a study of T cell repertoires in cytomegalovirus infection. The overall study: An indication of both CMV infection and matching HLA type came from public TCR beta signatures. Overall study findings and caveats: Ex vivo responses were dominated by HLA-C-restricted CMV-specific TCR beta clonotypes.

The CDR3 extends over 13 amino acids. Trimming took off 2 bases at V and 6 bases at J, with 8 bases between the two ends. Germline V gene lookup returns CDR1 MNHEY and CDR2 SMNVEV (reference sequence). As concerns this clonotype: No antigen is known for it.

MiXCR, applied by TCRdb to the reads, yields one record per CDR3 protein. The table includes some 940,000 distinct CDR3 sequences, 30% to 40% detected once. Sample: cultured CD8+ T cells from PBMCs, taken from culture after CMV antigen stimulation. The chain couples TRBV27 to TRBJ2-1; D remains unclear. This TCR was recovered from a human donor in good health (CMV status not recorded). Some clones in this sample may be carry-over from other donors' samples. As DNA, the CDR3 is TGTGCCAGCAGTTTAAACGGACCCAATGAGCAGTTCTTC. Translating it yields CASSLNGPNEQFF.